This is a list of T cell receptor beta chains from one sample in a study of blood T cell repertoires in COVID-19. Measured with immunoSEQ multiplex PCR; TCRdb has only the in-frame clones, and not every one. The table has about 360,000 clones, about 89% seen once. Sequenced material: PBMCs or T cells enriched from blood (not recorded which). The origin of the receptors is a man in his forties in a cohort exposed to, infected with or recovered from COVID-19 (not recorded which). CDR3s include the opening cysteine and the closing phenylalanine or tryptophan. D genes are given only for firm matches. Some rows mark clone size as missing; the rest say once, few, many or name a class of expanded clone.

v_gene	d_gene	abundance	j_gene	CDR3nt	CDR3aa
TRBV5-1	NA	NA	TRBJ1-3	TGCGCCAGCAGCCCAAGACAGGCTCTCTCTGGAAACACCATATATTTT	CASSPRQALSGNTIYF
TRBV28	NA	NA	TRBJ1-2	TGTGCCAGCAGTTTAACAGGGCCAGTGGGCTACACCTTC	CASSLTGPVGYTF
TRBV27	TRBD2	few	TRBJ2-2	TGTGCCAGCAGCCCACTAAGACTAGCGGGGTTGTACACCGGGGAGCTGTTTTTT	CASSPLRLAGLYTGELFF
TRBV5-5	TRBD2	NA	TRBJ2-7	TGTGCCAGCAGCCGGTGGGGTTCTAGCGGGAGCTACGAGCAGTACTTC	CASSRWGSSGSYEQYF
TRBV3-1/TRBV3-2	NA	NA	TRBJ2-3	TGTGCCAGCAGCCGACTGAACAGGGTCACAGATACGCAGTATTTT	CASSRLNRVTDTQYF
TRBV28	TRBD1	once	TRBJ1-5	TGTGCCAGCAGTTCAGGACAGGGAAACCAGCCCCAGCATTTT	CASSSGQGNQPQHF
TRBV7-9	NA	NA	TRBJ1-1	TGTGCCAGCAGCTTACTGGGGCTAGTAACTGAAGCTTTCTTT	CASSLLGLVTEAFF
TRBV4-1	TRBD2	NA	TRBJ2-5	TGCGCCAGCAGCCAGGGTGTAGTAGCGGGAGGTGGATTCCAAGAGACCCAGTACTTC	CASSQGVVAGGGFQETQYF
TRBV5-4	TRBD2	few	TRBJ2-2	TGTGCCAGCAGCAAGGCTAGCGGGACCCTTATGAGGACCGGGGAGCTGTTTTTT	CASSKASGTLMRTGELFF
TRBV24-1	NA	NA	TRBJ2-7	TGTGCCACCAGTGACCCTGGACGGTTACGGGGGCAGTACTTC	CATSDPGRLRGQYF
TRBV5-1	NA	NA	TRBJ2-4	TGCGCCAGCAGCTTGGTAGGTCAGGGGAAAAACATTCAGTACTTC	CASSLVGQGKNIQYF
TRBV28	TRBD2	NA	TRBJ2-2	TGTGCCAGCATTTCTAGCGGCGCGAACACCGGGGAGCTGTTTTTT	CASISSGANTGELFF
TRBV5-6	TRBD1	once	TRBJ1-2	TGTGCCAGCAGCCCCGGACAGGTGCGTGGCTACACCTTC	CASSPGQVRGYTF
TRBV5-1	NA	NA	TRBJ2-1	TGCGCCAGCAGCTTGGTTTCAGGGAATGAGCAGTTCTTC	CASSLVSGNEQFF
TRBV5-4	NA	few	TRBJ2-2	TGTGCCAGCAGCCTTGACACTTTTTATGACACCGGGGAGCTGTTTTTT	CASSLDTFYDTGELFF
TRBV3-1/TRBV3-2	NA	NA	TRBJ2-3	TGTGCCAGCAGCCAAGAGTTGCGGCACGTCGGCACAGATACGCAGTATTTT	CASSQELRHVGTDTQYF
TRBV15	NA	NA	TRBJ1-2	TGTGCCACCAGCAGAGGCACTGAAACCAATGGCTACACCTTC	CATSRGTETNGYTF
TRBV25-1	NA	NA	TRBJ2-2	TGTGCCAGCAGTATTGGGCACACGAACACCGGGGAGCTGTTTTTT	CASSIGHTNTGELFF
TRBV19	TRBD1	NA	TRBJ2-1	TGTGCCAGTAGTTTCGAGGGGGCGAAGTTCTTC	CASSFEGAKFF
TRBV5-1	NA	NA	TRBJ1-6	TGCGCCAGCAGCTTGGGGTCCCGACAACCCCTCCACTTT	CASSLGSRQPLHF
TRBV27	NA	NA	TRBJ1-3	TGTGCCAGCAGCAGGGTTGACGGAAACACCATATATTTT	CASSRVDGNTIYF